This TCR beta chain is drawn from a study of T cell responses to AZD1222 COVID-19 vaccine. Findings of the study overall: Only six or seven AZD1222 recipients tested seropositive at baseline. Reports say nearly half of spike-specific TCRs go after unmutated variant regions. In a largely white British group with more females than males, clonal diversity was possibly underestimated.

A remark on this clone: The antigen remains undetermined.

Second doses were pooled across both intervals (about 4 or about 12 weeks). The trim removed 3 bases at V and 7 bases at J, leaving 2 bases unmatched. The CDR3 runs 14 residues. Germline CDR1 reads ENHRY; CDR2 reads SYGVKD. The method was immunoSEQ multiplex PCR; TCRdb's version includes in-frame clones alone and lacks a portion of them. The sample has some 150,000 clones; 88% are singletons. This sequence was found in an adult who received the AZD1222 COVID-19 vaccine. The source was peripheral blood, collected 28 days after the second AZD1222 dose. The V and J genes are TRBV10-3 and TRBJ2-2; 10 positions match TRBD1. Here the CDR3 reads CAISDDRGRGELFF. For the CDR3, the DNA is TGTGCCATCAGTGACGACAGGGGGCGCGGGGAGCTGTTTTTT.